This T cell receptor beta chain came from a study of shared clonotypes between healthy human individuals. Study findings and constraints: The small donor group covered limited genetic and exposure diversity.

V lost 4 bases and J 2 bases, leaving 25 bases between the germline ends. Germline V gene sequence: CDR1 SGHDT, CDR2 YYEEEE. The CDR3 covers 19 residues. Sequencing used immunoSEQ multiplex PCR; TCRdb keeps in-frame clones, though not all of them. The table has about 1.1 million clones, around three quarters seen once. Notes on this clone: Antigen unknown.

V usage is TRBV5-6 and J usage is TRBJ2-1; either TRBD1 or TRBD2 may supply D (5 bases each). Sequenced: memory CD4+ T cells from PBMCs. Subset reported: CD45RA-negative fraction. The receptor was isolated from a man aged 18 to 29 in good health. Some clones in this sample may be carry-over from other donors' samples. The CDR3 loop reads CASSHPPGTRDPAYNEQFF. DNA of the CDR3: TGTGCCAGCAGCCACCCACCGGGGACCCGGGACCCAGCCTACAATGAGCAGTTCTTC.